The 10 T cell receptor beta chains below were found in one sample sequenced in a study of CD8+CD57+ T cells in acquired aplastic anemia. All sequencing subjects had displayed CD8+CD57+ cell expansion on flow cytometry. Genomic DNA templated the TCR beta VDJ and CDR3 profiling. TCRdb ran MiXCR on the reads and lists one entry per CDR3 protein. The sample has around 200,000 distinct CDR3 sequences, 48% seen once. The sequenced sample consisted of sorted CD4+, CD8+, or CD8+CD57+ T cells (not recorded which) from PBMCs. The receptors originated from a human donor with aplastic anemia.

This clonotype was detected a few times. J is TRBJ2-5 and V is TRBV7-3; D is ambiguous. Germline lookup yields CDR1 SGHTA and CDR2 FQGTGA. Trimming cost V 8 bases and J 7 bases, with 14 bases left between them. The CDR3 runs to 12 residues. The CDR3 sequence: CASGPQDGTQYF. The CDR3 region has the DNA TGTGCCAGCGGGCCTCAAGATGGGACCCAGTACTTC.

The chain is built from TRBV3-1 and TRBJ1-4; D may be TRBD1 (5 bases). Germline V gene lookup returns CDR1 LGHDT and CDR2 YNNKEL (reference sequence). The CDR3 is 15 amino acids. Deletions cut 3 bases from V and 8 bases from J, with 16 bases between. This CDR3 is CASSHHRGKGEKLFF. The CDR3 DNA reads TGTGCCAGCAGCCATCATAGGGGCAAAGGAGAAAAACTGTTTTTT.

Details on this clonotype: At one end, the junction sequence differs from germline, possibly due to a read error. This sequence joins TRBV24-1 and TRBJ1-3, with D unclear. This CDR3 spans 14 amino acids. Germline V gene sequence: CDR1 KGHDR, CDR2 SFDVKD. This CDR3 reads CATSPHSPGSTIYF. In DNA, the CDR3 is TGTGCCACCAGTCCCCACAGTCCTGGAAGCACCATATATTTT.

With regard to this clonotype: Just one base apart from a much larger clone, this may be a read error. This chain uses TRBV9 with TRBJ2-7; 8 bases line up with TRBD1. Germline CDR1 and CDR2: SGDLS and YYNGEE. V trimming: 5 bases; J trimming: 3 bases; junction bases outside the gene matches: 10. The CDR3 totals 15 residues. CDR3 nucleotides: TGTGCCAGCAGTTACCACAGGGGGGCTGTCTACGAGCAGTACTTC. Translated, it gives CASSYHRGAVYEQYF.

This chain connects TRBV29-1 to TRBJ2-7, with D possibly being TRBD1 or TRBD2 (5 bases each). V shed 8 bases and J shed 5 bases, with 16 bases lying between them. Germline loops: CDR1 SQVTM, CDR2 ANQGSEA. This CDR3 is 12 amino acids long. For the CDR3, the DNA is TGCAGCATAGGGGACCCGGGAAACGAGCAGTACTTC. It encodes CSIGDPGNEQYF.

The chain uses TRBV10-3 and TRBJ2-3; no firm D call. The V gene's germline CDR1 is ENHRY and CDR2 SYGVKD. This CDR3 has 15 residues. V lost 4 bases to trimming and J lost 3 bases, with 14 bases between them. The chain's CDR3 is CAISASLPRTDTQYF. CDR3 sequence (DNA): TGTGCCATCAGTGCTAGTCTCCCCAGGACAGATACGCAGTATTTT.

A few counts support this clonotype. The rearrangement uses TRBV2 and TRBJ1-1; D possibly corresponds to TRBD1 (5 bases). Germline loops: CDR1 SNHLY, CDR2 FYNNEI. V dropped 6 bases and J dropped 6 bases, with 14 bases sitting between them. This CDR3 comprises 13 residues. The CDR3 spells CASSQQVGAEAFF. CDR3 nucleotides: TGTGCCAGCAGCCAACAGGTGGGGGCTGAAGCTTTCTTT.

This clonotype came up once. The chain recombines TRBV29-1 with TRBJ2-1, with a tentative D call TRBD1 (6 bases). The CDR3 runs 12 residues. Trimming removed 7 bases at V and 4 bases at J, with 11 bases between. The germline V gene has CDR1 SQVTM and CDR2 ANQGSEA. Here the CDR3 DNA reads TGCAGCGGCGGACAGCCGTACAATGAGCAGTTCTTC. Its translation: CSGGQPYNEQFF.

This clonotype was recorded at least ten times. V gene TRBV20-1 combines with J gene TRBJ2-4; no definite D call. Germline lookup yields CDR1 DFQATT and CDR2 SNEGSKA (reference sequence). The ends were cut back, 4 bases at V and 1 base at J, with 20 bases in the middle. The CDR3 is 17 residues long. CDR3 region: CSATGGSHSTAKNIQYF. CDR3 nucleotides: TGCAGTGCTACTGGCGGAAGTCACTCTACTGCCAAAAACATTCAGTACTTC.

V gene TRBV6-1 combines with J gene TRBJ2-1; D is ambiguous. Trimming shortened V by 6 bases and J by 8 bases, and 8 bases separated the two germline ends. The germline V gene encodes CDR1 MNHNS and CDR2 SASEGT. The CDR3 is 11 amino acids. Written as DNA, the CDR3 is TGTGCCAGCAGATCCCGGGATGAGCAGTTCTTC. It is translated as CASRSRDEQFF.